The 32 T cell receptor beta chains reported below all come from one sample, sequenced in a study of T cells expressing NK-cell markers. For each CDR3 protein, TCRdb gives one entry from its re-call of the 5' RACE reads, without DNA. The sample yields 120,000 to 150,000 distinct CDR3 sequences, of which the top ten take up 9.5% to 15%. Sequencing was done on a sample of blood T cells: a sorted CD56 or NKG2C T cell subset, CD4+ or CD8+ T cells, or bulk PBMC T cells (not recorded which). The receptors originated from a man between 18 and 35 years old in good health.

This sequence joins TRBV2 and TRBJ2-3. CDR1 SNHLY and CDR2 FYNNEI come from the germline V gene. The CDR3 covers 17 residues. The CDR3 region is CASSEALGRYGADTQYF.

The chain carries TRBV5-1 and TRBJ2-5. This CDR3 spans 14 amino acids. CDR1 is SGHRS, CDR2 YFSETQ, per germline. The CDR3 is CASSLEEVWETQYF.

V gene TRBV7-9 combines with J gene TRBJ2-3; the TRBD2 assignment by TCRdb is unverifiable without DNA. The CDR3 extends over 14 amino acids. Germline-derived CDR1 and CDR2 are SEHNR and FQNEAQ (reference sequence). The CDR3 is CASSSPTRGDTQYF.

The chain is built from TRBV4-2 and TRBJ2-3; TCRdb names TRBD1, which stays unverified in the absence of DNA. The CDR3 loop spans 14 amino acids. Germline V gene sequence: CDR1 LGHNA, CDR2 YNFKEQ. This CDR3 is CASSPSSGADTQYF.

CDR3 region: CASSELGLDTQYF. The chain is built from TRBV27 and TRBJ2-3; there is no DNA to check the TCRdb D call of TRBD2. The length of the CDR3 is 13 residues. Germline-derived CDR1 and CDR2 are MNHEY and SMNVEV (reference sequence).

CDR3 protein: CASSAGGRGTGELFF. The V call is TRBV6-4, the J call TRBJ2-2; no DNA is available, so the TRBD2 call from TCRdb remains unchecked. CDR3 length: 15 residues. In germline, CDR1 is MRHNA, CDR2 SNTAGT.

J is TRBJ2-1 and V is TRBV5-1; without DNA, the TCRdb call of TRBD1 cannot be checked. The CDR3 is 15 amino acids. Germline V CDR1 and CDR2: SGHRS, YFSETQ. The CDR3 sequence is CASSLAPFTGNEQFF.

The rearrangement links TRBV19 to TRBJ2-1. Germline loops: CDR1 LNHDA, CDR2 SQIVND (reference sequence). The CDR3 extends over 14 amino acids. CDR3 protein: CASKDGFSYNEQFF. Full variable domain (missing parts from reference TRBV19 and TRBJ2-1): DGGITQSPKYLFRKEGQNVTLSCEQNLNHDAMYWYRQDPGQGLRLIYYSQIVNDFQKGDIAEGYSVSREKKESFPLTVTSAQKNPTAFYLCASKDGFSYNEQFFGPGTRLTVL.

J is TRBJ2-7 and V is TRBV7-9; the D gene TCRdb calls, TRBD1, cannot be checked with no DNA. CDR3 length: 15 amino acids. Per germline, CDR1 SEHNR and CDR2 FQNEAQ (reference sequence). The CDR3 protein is CASSLVGAEPGEQYF.

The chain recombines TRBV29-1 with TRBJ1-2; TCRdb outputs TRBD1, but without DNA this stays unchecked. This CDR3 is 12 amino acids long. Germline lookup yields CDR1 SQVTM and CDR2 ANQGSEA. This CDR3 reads CSVPQNRAGYTF.

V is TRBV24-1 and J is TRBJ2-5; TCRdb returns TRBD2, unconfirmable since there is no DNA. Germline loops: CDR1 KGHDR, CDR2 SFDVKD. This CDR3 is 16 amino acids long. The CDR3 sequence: CATSVPGLAEGETQYF.

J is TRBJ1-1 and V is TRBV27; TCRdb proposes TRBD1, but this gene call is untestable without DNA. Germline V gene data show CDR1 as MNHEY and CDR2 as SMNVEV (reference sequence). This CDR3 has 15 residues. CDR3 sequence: CASSSEASGVTEAFF.

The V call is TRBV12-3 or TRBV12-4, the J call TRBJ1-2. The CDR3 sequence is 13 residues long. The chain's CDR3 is CASSYGTVYGYTF.

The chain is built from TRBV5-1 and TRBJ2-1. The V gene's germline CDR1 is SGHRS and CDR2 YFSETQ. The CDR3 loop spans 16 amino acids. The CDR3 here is CASSLGTGVSYNEQFF.

The CDR3 reads CASSPPLAGGPNEQFF. This chain links TRBV18 with TRBJ2-1; TCRdb returns TRBD2, unconfirmable since there is no DNA. The germline gives CDR1 KGHSH, CDR2 LQKENI. CDR3 size: 16 residues. The complete variable domain, with remaining parts taken from reference TRBV18 and TRBJ2-1, reads NAGVMQNPRHLVRRRGQEARLRCSPMKGHSHVYWYRQLPEEGLKFMVYLQKENIIDESGMPKERFSAEFPKEGPSILRIQQVVRGDSAAYFCASSPPLAGGPNEQFFGPGTRLTVL.

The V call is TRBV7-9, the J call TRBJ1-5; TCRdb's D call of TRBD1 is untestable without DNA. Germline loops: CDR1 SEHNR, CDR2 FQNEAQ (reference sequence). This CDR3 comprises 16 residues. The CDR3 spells CASSSRTVDSNQPQHF.

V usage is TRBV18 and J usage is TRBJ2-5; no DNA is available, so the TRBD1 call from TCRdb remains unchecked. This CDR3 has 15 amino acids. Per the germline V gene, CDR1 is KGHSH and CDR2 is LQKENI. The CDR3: CASSLTGSPQETQYF. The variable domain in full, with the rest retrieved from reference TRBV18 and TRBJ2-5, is NAGVMQNPRHLVRRRGQEARLRCSPMKGHSHVYWYRQLPEEGLKFMVYLQKENIIDESGMPKERFSAEFPKEGPSILRIQQVVRGDSAAYFCASSLTGSPQETQYFGPGTRLLVL.

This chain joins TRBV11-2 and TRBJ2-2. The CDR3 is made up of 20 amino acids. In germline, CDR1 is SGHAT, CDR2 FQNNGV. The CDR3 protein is CASSLDEASLWVLHAGELFF.

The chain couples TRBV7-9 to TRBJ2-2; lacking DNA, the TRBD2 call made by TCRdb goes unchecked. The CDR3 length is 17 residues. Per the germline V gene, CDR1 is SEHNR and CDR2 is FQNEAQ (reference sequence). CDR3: CASSLGEDGANTGELFF.

CDR3 sequence: CASSIGIGGEKLFF. The chain recombines TRBV5-4 with TRBJ1-4; checking the TCRdb D call of TRBD1 is not possible without DNA. The length of the CDR3 is 14 residues. The germline CDR1 and CDR2 sequences are SGHNT and YYREEE (reference sequence).

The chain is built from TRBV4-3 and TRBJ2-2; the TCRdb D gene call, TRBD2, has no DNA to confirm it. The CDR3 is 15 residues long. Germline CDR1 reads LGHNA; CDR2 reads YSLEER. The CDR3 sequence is CASSAASGSTGELFF.

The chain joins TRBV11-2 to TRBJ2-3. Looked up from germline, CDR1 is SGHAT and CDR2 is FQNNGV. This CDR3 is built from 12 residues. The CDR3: CASSLVVGTQYF.

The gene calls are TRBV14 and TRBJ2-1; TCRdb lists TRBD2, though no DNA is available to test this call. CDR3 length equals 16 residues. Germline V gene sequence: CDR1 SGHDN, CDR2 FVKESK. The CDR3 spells CASSPIAGEGHTEQFF. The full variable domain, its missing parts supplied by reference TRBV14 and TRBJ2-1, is EAGVTQFPSHSVIEKGQTVTLRCDPISGHDNLYWYRRVMGKEIKFLLHFVKESKQDESGMPNNRFLAERTGGTYSTLKVQPAELEDSGVYFCASSPIAGEGHTEQFFGPGTRLTVL.

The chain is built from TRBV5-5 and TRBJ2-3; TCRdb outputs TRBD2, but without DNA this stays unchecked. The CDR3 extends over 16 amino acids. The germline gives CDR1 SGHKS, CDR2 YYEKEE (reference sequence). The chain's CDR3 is CASSLETSGSTDTQYF.

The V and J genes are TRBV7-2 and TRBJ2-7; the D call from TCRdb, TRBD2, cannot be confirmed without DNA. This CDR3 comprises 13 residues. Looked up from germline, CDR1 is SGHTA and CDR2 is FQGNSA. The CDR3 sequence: CASRSPARYEQYF.

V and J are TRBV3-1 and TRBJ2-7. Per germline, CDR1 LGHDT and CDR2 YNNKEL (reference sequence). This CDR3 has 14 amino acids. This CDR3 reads CASSPVASSYEQYF.

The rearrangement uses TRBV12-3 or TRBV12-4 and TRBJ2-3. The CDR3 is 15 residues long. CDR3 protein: CASSLWGQRTDTQYF.

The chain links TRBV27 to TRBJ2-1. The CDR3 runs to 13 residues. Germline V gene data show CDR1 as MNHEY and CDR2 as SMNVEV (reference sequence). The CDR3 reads CASSLGRYNEQFF.

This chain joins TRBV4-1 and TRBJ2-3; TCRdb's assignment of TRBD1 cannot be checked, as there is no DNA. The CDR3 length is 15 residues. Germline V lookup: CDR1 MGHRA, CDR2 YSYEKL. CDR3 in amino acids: CASSQTGTPMDTQYF.

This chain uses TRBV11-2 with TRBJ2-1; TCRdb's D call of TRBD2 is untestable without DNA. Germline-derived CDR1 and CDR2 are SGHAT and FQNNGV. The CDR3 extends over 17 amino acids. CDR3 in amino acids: CASSLDPSGSGNNEQFF.

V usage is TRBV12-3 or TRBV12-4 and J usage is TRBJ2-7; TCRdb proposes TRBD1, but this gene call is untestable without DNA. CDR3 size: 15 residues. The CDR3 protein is CASSVETGGSYEQYF.

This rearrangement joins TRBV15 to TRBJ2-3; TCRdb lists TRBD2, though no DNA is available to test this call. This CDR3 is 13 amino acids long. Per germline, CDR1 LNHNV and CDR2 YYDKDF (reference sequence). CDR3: CATSRADREAQYF.